The T cell receptor (beta chain) described here comes from a study of T cells expressing NK-cell markers. TCRdb re-called the 5' RACE reads and shows each CDR3 protein once, DNA omitted. The data include roughly 180,000 distinct CDR3 sequences; the top ten clones carry around 21%. General study findings and limits: For a handful of donors, these clonotypes were likewise the leading ones in the CD3+CD56-NKG2C+ fraction. The study found dominant NKG2C+ clonotypes at 1.0-7.0% of CD8+ T cells in about six donors.

The CDR3 sequence is 15 residues long. Germline assignment: CDR1 LNHDA and CDR2 SQIVND (reference sequence). Comment on this clonotype: The antigen is unknown.

The material sequenced was blood T cells: a sorted CD56 or NKG2C T cell subset, CD4+ or CD8+ T cells, or bulk PBMC T cells (not recorded which). This clonotype was obtained from a man aged 18-69 years in good health. The chain employs TRBV19 and TRBJ2-1. CDR3 region: CASSIAGPSYNEQFF.